This TCR beta chain stems from a study of shared clonotypes between healthy human individuals. Among the donors, all were Caucasian adults who lived in Nashville, Tennessee. CD45RA+ naive and CD45RA-negative memory subsets were separated from CD4+ cells. Study findings and constraints: Blood alone was sampled, and tissue repertoires likely differ. About 5% of naive CD4 clonotypes were shared across several donors.

V dropped 1 base and J dropped 4 bases, with 4 bases sitting between them. The germline CDR1 and CDR2 sequences are DFQATT and SNEGSKA (reference sequence). The CDR3 sequence is 11 residues long. A note on this clone: The target antigen is unknown.

TCRdb's copy holds only in-frame clones and misses some; the assay was immunoSEQ multiplex PCR. The sample records under 1,100,000 clones, 70% to 80% being singletons. This chain links TRBV20-1 with TRBJ2-5; D is unclear. The sample comprised memory CD4+ T cells sorted from blood. Subset in this sample: CD45RA-negative fraction. The receptor's source is a man in his late teens or twenties in good health. This CDR3 is CSARGSETQYF. As DNA, the CDR3 is TGCAGTGCTAGAGGATCAGAGACCCAGTACTTC.